These 3 T cell receptor beta chains were all obtained from the same sample, sequenced in a study of cytomegalovirus exposure and HLA in healthy donors. 13 Jbeta primers and 60 Vbeta primers were used for the PCR. Profiling relied on immunoSEQ multiplex PCR, and the TCRdb table lists in-frame clones only, not all of them. The table has around 150,000 clones, about 74% seen once. The specimen was PBMCs. These receptor sequences come from a woman in her forties or fifties in good health and CMV-seronegative.

The chain links TRBV5-1 to TRBJ2-7; 7 bases fit TRBD1. Germline CDR1 and CDR2: SGHRS and YFSETQ. The CDR3 is 16 residues long. V was pared by 3 bases and J by 2 bases, with 11 bases of the junction left unmatched. CDR3 amino acids: CASSSTPGTATYEQYF. CDR3 coding DNA: TGCGCCAGCAGCTCCACCCCCGGGACAGCCACCTACGAGCAGTACTTC.

This chain uses TRBV5-1 with TRBJ2-3; unclear D gene. CDR3 length equals 14 residues. Germline values: CDR1 SGHRS, CDR2 YFSETQ. V was cut by 4 bases and J by 1 base, with 10 bases left in between. The CDR3 here is CASSTSGGTDTQYF. The CDR3 DNA reads as TGCGCCAGCAGCACCTCCGGTGGCACAGATACGCAGTATTTT.

The chain uses TRBV29-1 and TRBJ1-3, with 9 bases that match TRBD1. The CDR3 is made up of 14 amino acids. Germline V gene data show CDR1 as SQVTM and CDR2 as ANQGSEA. Trimming removed 5 bases from V and 2 bases from J; junction bases left unmatched: 4. For the CDR3, the DNA is TGCAGCGTTCGGACAGGGGAGGCTGGAAACACCATATATTTT. Its translation: CSVRTGEAGNTIYF.